This TCR beta chain emerged from a study of OX40 agonist ivuxolimab in advanced cancers. Looking at the study overall: Patients achieving partial responses numbered three: one hepatocellular carcinoma case and two cutaneous melanoma cases.

Generated by immunoSEQ multiplex PCR, the TCRdb table keeps only in-frame clones and is missing some. The table shows 60,000 to 80,000 clones, with 89% occurring only once. This specimen consisted of CD4+ or CD8+ T cells sorted from blood, obtained in a trial of the OX40 agonist ivuxolimab. This sequence originates from an adult with an advanced solid tumor such as melanoma, head and neck, liver or kidney cancer.

DNA for the CDR3: TGTGCCAGTAGTATCAGTCGGGGATTGGTAACCGGGGAGCTGTTTTTT. Translated, it gives CASSISRGLVTGELFF. V gene TRBV19 combines with J gene TRBJ2-2, with D possibly being TRBD2 (5 bases). V lost 3 bases, J lost 5 bases, and 16 bases lay in between. The CDR3 runs to 16 residues. Looked up from germline, CDR1 is LNHDA and CDR2 is SQIVND (reference sequence).